Listed below are T cell receptor beta chains from one sample, sequenced in a study of T cell responses to AZD1222 COVID-19 vaccine. Assay: immunoSEQ multiplex PCR; the TCRdb copy retains only in-frame clones and omits some. Of more than 95,000 clones detected, about 90% appear once; the ten largest clones hold nearly 4.5%. Source: peripheral blood, taken on day 0 of MenACWY control vaccination. The receptor source for this set is an adult in good health. The CDR3 runs from the conserved cysteine through the conserved F or W. A D gene is named only where the DNA matches it firmly. Size tells how often a clone was seen (once, few, many) or the class of an expanded clone, and some rows leave it out.

J	size	V	D	CDR3	DNA
TRBJ2-5	NA	TRBV18	TRBD1	CASSGDSQETQYF	TGTGCCAGCTCCGGGGACAGTCAAGAGACCCAGTACTTC
TRBJ1-4	NA	TRBV28	NA	CASSSPGKREEKLFF	TGTGCCAGCAGTTCCCCCGGGAAACGAGAAGAAAAACTGTTTTTT
TRBJ1-6	NA	TRBV13	NA	CASSFWRPNRKNSPLHF	TGTGCCAGCAGCTTTTGGCGGCCGAACAGGAAAAATTCACCCCTCCACTTT
TRBJ1-6	NA	TRBV10-2	NA	CASALGGTSPLHF	TGCGCCAGCGCCTTAGGGGGGACTTCACCCCTCCACTTT
TRBJ1-4	NA	TRBV5-1	TRBD1	CASSLLYRGATNEKLFF	TGCGCCAGCAGCTTGTTGTACAGGGGTGCAACTAATGAAAAACTGTTTTTT
TRBJ1-3	NA	TRBV12-3/TRBV12-4	TRBD1	CASSPQGGNTIYF	TGTGCCAGCAGTCCACAGGGGGGAAACACCATATATTTT
TRBJ1-1	NA	TRBV28	NA	CASRRGQRVAEAFF	TGTGCCAGCCGTCGCGGACAGAGGGTCGCTGAAGCTTTCTTT
TRBJ1-3	NA	TRBV28	TRBD1	CASSTQQGAIYF	TGTGCCAGCAGTACGCAACAGGGGGCTATATATTTT
TRBJ2-6	few	TRBV27	TRBD2	CASSSPWGGTGANVLTF	TGTGCCAGCAGTTCGCCCTGGGGGGGAACTGGGGCCAACGTCCTGACTTTC
TRBJ2-1	NA	TRBV7-2	NA	CASSLTAGQPYNEQFF	TGTGCCAGCAGCCTCACTGCAGGACAGCCTTACAATGAGCAGTTCTTC
TRBJ2-2	NA	TRBV3-1/TRBV3-2	TRBD2	CASSWSISSGGTNTGELFF	TGTGCCAGCAGCTGGTCAATTTCTAGCGGGGGGACGAACACCGGGGAGCTGTTTTTT
TRBJ2-1	NA	TRBV29-1	NA	CSVEGNNEQFF	TGCAGCGTTGAGGGGAACAATGAGCAGTTCTTC
TRBJ2-5	NA	TRBV27	TRBD2	CASSPLAGGETQYF	TGTGCCAGCAGTCCCTTAGCGGGAGGAGAGACCCAGTACTTC
TRBJ2-1	NA	TRBV6-2/TRBV6-3	NA	CASSQSLAVRSFF	TGTGCCAGCAGCCAATCCCTGGCAGTCCGTTCGTTCTTC
TRBJ2-6	few	TRBV6-6	TRBD2	CASSPQERELPGANVLTF	TGTGCCAGCAGTCCACAGGAGCGGGAACTGCCTGGGGCCAACGTCCTGACTTTC
TRBJ1-6	NA	TRBV19	NA	CASSGSNNSPLHF	TGTGCCAGTAGTGGGAGTAATAATTCACCCCTCCACTTT
TRBJ2-3	NA	TRBV6-5	TRBD1	CASIDRGVTDTQYF	TGTGCCAGCATCGACAGGGGTGTAACAGATACGCAGTATTTT
TRBJ1-5	NA	TRBV5-1	NA	CASSLTGGNQPQHF	TGCGCCAGCAGCTTGACCGGTGGCAATCAGCCCCAGCATTTT
TRBJ1-3	NA	TRBV9	NA	CASSPPSSGNTIYF	TGTGCCAGCAGCCCGCCGAGCTCTGGAAACACCATATATTTT
TRBJ1-2	NA	TRBV6-2/TRBV6-3	TRBD1	CASSYSLGQGELYGYTF	TGTGCCAGCAGTTACTCGCTCGGACAGGGAGAACTCTATGGCTACACCTTC
TRBJ1-4	NA	TRBV29-1	NA	CSVDFQEKLFF	TGCAGCGTTGATTTCCAGGAAAAACTGTTTTTT
TRBJ2-1	NA	TRBV15	NA	CATSRDHWAEGSSYNEQFF	TGTGCCACCAGCAGAGATCACTGGGCTGAGGGGAGCTCCTACAATGAGCAGTTCTTC
TRBJ1-1	NA	TRBV29-1	NA	CSVEGTELNQHTEAFF	TGCAGCGTTGAGGGGACGGAGTTGAACCAACACACTGAAGCTTTCTTT
TRBJ2-3	NA	TRBV12-3/TRBV12-4	NA	CASTRGPDTQYF	TGTGCCAGCACCCGTGGGCCAGATACGCAGTATTTT
TRBJ1-6	NA	TRBV2	NA	CASTLGSSYNSPLHF	TGTGCCAGCACCCTCGGGAGCTCCTATAATTCACCCCTCCACTTT
TRBJ1-1	NA	TRBV9	NA	CASSVAAWGQDTEAFF	TGCGCCAGCAGCGTAGCTGCGTGGGGGCAAGACACTGAAGCTTTCTTT
TRBJ1-5	NA	TRBV19	TRBD1	CASSRDRGLGQPQHF	TGTGCCAGTAGTAGAGACAGGGGGCTAGGGCAGCCCCAGCATTTT
TRBJ2-3	NA	TRBV4-2	NA	CASSQVASSTDTQYF	TGTGCCAGCAGCCAAGTAGCGAGTAGCACAGATACGCAGTATTTT